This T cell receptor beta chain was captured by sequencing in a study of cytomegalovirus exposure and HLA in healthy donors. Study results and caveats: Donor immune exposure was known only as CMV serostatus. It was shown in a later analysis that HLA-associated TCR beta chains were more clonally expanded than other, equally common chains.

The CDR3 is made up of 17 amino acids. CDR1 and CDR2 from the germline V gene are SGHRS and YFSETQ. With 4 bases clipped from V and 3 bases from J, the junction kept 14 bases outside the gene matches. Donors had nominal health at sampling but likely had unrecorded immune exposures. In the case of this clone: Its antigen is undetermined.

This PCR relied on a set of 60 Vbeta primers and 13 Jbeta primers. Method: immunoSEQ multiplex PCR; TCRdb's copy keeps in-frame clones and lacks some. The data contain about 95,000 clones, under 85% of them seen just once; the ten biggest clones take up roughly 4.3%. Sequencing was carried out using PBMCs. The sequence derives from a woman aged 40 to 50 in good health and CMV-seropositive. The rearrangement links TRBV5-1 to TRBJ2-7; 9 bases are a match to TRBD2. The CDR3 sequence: CASSPRASGDVNYEQYF. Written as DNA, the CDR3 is TGCGCCAGCAGCCCCCGGGCTAGCGGGGACGTTAACTACGAGCAGTACTTC.